This T cell receptor beta chain was documented in a study of response to subunit inactivated influenza vaccine. TCRdb used MiXCR to reprocess the RT-PCR reads, holding one entry per CDR3 protein. The repertoire has 150,000 to 200,000 distinct CDR3 sequences, roughly a tenth of them found once; the top ten carry around 12%. With respect to this clonotype: The junction shows a germline mismatch at one end, possibly a read error.

The TCR comes from a man in his fifties or sixties who received an inactivated influenza vaccine. Sequenced material: non-naive T cells sorted from PBMCs, taken more than 35 days after vaccination.

Here the CDR3 reads CASSLKQGLSF. The DNA for the CDR3 is TGTGCCAGCAGCTTAAAACAGGGTTTAAGCTTT. The rearrangement uses TRBV7-9 and TRBJ1-3; TRBD1 is a possible D gene (6 bases). The CDR3 totals 11 residues. Looked up from germline, CDR1 is SEHNR and CDR2 is FQNEAQ (reference sequence).